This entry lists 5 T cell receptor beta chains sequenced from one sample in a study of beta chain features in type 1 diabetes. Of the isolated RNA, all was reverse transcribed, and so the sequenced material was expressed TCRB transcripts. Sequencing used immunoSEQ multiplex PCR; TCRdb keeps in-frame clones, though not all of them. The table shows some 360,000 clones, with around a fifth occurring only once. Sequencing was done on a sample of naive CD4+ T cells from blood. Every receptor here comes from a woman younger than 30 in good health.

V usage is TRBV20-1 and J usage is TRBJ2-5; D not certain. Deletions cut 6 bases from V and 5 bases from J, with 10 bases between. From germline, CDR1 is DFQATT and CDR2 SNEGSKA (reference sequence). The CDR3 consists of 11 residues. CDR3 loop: CSAASKETQYF. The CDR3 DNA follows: TGCAGTGCCGCCTCTAAGGAGACCCAGTACTTC.

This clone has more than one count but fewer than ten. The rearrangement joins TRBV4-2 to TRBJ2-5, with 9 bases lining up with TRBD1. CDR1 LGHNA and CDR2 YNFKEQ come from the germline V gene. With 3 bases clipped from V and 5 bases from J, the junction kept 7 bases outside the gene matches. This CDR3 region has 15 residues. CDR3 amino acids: CASSQMGQGSETQYF. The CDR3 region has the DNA TGTGCCAGCAGCCAGATGGGACAGGGATCGGAGACCCAGTACTTC.

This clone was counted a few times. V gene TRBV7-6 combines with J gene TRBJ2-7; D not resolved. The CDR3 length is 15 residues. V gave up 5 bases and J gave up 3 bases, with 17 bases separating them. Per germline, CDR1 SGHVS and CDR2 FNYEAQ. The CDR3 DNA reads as TGTGCCAGCAGCCCTCGGGTAGACTCAGACTACGAGCAGTACTTC. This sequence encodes CASSPRVDSDYEQYF.

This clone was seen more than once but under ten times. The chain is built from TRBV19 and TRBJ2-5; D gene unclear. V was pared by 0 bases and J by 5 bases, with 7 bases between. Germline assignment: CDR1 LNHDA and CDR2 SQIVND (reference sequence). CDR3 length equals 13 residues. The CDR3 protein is CASSIESGETQYF. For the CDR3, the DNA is TGTGCCAGTAGTATAGAGTCCGGGGAGACCCAGTACTTC.

CDR3 sequence: CASSANRGLGHQPQHF. For the CDR3, the DNA is TGCGCCAGCAGTGCGAACAGGGGGCTAGGGCATCAGCCCCAGCATTTT. J is TRBJ1-5 and V is TRBV23-1; 9 bases align to TRBD1. TRBV23-1 is placed among ORFs of uncertain function. V gave up 5 bases and J gave up 5 bases; unmatched junction bases: 10. The CDR3 covers 16 residues.